In its sample, the clone carrying this TCR beta chain was seen a few times. This sample was taken from a study of control samples from healthy donors and cancer patients. This CDR3 has 13 residues. Trimming left V 2 bases short and J 3 bases short, with 8 bases between. Germline assignment: CDR1 LGHDT and CDR2 YNNKEL (reference sequence). Libraries were prepared by immunoSEQ multiplex PCR; TCRdb keeps only in-frame clonotypes and omits some of them. Among tens of thousands of clones listed, 90% to 95% were seen once. The TCR sequence derives from a man aged 45-65 years in good health. The gene calls are TRBV3-1 (or the pseudogene TRBV3-2) and TRBJ2-7; the D gene is possibly TRBD1 (5 bases). Sequencing used blood. DNA for the CDR3: TGTGCCAGCAGCCAACTAAGGGGCTACGAGCAGTACTTC. The encoded protein is CASSQLRGYEQYF.